The clone carrying this TCR beta chain occurred a few times. As yet, its antigen is unknown. The CDR3 sequence is 13 residues long. Trimming pared 7 bases from V and 5 bases from J, leaving 14 bases between. The sample comes from a study of T cells in Graves' hyperthyroidism and ophthalmopathy. General observations from the study: Among thyroid clonotypes expanded above 0.001, most also appeared in blood.

TCR beta CDR3 regions were amplified from RNA transcripts. Researchers ran a first-round RT-PCR on the TCR CDR3 using the HTBI primer set. Each CDR3 protein is one row after TCRdb ran MiXCR on the multiplex PCR reads. The sample lists hundreds of thousands of distinct CDR3 sequences; about 15% were seen once. The rearrangement uses TRBV12-3 or TRBV12-4 and TRBJ2-5; possible D gene TRBD1, 6 bases. Sequencing was performed on blood. The clonotype originates from a woman aged 35 to 49 with Graves' ophthalmopathy. Here the CDR3 reads CASKGGVGETQYF. CDR3 sequence (DNA): TGTGCCAGCAAAGGGGGAGTTGGCGAGACCCAGTACTTC.